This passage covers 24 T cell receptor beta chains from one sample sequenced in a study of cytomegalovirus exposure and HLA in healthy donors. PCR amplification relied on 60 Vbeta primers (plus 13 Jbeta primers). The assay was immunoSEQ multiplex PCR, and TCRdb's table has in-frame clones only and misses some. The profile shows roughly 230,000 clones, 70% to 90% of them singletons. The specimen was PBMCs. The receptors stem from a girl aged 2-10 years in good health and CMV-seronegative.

The CDR3 loop is CASSLDLGLPDTQYF. The CDR3 nucleotides are TGTGCCAGCAGCTTAGATCTGGGACTCCCCGATACGCAGTATTTT. This chain uses TRBV11-2 with TRBJ2-3; tentative D call: TRBD2 (6 bases). Germline V lookup: CDR1 SGHAT, CDR2 FQNNGV. The V and J ends lost 0 bases and 6 bases respectively, with 13 bases between them. CDR3 length equals 15 residues.

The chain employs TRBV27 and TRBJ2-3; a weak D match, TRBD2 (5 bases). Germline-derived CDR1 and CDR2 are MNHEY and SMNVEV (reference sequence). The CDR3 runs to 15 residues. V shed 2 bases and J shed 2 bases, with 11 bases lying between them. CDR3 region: CASSLLAATTDTQYF. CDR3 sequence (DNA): TGTGCCAGCAGTTTACTAGCAGCGACCACAGATACGCAGTATTTT.

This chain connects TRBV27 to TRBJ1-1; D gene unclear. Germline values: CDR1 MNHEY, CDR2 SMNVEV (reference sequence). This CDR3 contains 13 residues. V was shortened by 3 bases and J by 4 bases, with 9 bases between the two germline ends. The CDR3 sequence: CASSFRRSTEAFF. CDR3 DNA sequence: TGTGCCAGCAGTTTCAGGCGTAGCACTGAAGCTTTCTTT.

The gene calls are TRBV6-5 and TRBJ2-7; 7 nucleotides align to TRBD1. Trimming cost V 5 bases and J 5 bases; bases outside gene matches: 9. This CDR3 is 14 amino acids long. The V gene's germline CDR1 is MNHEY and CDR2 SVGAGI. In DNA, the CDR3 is TGTGCCAGCAGTGCCTACAGGGGAGAGGACGAGCAGTACTTC. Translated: CASSAYRGEDEQYF.

The CDR3 DNA reads as TGTGCCAGCAGCATGACAGGGACTGGGGCCAACGTCCTGACTTTC. Protein: CASSMTGTGANVLTF. The gene calls are TRBV5-8 and TRBJ2-6, with 7 bases identical to TRBD1. Germline CDR1 and CDR2: SGHTS and YDEGEE. The V segment lost 4 bases and the J segment 2 bases; nucleotides outside the gene matches: 3. This CDR3 is 15 amino acids long.

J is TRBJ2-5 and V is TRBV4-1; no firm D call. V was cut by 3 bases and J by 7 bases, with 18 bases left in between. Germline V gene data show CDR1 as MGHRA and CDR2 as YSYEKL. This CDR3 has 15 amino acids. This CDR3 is CASSQVSRYFVTQYF. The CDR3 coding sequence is TGCGCCAGCAGCCAGGTTTCGAGGTATTTTGTGACCCAGTACTTC.

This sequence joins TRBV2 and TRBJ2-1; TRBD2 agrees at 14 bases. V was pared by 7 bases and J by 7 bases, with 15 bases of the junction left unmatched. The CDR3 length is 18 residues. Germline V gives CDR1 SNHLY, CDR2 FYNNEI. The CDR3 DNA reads TGTGCCAGCATCCTTTCCCCGACTAGCGGGGGGGACAGGAATGAGCAGTTCTTC. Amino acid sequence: CASILSPTSGGDRNEQFF.

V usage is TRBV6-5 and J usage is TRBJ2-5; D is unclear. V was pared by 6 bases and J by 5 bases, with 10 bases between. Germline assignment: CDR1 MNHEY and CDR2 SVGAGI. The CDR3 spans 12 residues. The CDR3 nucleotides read TGTGCCAGCAGCCGACCCAGGGAGACCCAGTACTTC. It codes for CASSRPRETQYF.

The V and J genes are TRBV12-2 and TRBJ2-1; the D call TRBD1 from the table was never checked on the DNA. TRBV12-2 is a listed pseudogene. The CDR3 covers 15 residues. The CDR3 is CASRSTVGTYNEQFF. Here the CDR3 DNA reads TGTGCAAGTCGCTCGACAGTGGGTACCTACAATGAGCAGTTCTTC.

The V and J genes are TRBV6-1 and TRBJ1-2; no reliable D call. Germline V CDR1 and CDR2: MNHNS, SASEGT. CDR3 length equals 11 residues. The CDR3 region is CATGVFLGYTF. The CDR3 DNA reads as TGTGCTACCGGAGTATTTCTTGGCTACACCTTC.

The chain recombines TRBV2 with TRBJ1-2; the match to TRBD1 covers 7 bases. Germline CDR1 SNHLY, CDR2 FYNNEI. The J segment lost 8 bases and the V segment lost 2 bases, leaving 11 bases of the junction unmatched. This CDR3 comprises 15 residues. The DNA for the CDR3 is TGTGCCAGCAGTGAAAACCGCCAGGGGGGAGTAGGCTACACCTTC. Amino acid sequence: CASSENRQGGVGYTF.

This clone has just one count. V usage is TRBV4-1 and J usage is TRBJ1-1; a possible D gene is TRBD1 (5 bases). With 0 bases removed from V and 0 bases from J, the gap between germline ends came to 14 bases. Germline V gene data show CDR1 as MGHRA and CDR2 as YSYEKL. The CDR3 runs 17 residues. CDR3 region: CASSQEGQGVVNTEAFF. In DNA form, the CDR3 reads TGCGCCAGCAGCCAAGAAGGGCAGGGTGTCGTGAACACTGAAGCTTTCTTT.

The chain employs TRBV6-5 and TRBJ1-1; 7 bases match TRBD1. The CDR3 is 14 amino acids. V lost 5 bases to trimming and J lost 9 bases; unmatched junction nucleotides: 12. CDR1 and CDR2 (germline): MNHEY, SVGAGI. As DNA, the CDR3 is TGTGCCAGCAGTGGCACGGACAGGCGGGGAAAAGCTTTCTTT. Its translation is CASSGTDRRGKAFF.

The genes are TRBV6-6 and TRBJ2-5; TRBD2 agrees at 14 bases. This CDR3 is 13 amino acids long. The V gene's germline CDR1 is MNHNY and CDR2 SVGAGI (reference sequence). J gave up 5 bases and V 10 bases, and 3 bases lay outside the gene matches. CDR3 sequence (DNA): TGTGCCACCAGACTAGCGGGAGGGGAGACCCAGTACTTC. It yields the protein CATRLAGGETQYF.

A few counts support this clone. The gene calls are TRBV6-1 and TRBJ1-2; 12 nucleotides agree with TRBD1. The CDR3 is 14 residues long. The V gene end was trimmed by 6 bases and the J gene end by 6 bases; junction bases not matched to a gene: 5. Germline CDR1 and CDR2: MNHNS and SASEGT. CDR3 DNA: TGTGCCAGCAGAGGGACAGGGGGCACGAATGGCTACACCTTC. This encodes CASRGTGGTNGYTF.

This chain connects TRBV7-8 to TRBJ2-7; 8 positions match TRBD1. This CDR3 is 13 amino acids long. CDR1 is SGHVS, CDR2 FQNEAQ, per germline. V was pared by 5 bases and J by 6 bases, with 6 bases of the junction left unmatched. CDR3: CASSQTDRAEQYF. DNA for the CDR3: TGTGCCAGCAGCCAGACGGACAGGGCCGAGCAGTACTTC.

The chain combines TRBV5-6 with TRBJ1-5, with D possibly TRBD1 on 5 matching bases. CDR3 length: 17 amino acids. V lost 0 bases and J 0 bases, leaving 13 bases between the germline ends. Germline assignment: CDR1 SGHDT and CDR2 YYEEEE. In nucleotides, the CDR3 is TGTGCCAGCAGCTTGGCGTCAGGGAAGGCTAGCAATCAGCCCCAGCATTTT. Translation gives CASSLASGKASNQPQHF.

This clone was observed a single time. CDR3 sequence: CASSFASGGGGEQFF. For the CDR3, the DNA is TGTGCCAGCAGCTTCGCCAGTGGCGGGGGCGGGGAGCAGTTCTTC. The chain recombines TRBV7-9 with TRBJ2-1; perhaps TRBD2 as D (7 bases). This CDR3 spans 15 amino acids. The V end lost 3 bases, the J end lost 10 bases, and 19 bases lay between the germline ends. Germline CDR1 SEHNR, CDR2 FQNEAQ (reference sequence).

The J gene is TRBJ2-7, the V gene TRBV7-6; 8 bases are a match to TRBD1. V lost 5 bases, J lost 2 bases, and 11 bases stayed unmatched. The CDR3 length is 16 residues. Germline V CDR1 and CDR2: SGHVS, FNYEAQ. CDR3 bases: TGTGCCAGCAGCCCCACCCTCAGGGGGCGGCCCTACGAGCAGTACTTC. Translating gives CASSPTLRGRPYEQYF.

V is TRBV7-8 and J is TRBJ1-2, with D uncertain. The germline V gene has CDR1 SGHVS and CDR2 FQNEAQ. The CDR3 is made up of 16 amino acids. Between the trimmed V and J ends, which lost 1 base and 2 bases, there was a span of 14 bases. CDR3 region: CASSLVWEGRNYGYTF. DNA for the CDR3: TGTGCCAGCAGCTTAGTGTGGGAGGGTAGAAACTATGGCTACACCTTC.

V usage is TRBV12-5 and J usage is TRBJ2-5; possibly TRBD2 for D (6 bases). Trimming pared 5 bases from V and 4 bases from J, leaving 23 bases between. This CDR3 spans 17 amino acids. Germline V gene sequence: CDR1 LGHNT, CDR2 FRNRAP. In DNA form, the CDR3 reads TGTGCTAGTGGTCCCCGAGCCGCGGGGCCCCTAAGAGAGACCCAGTACTTC. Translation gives CASGPRAAGPLRETQYF.

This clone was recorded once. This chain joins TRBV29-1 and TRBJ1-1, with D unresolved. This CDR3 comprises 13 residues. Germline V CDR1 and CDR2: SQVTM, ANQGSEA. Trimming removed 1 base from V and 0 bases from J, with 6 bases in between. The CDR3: CSVEGAMNTEAFF. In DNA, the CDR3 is TGCAGCGTTGAAGGGGCGATGAACACTGAAGCTTTCTTT.

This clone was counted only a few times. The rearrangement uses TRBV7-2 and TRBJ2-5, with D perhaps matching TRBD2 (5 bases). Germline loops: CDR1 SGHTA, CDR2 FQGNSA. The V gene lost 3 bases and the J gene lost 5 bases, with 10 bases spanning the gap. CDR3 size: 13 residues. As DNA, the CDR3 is TGTGCCAGCAGCTTGAGGGCGGCGGAGACCCAGTACTTC. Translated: CASSLRAAETQYF.

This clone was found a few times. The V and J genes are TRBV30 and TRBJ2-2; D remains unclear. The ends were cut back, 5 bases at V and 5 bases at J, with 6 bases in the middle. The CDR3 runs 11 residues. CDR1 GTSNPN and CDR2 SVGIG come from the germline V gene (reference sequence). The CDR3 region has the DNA TGTGCCTGGCCCCCTACCGGGGAGCTGTTTTTT. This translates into CAWPPTGELFF.